This entry is about one T cell receptor beta chain. What it recognizes is unknown. The data stem from a study of molecular identifiers for immune sequencing clone quantification. Study details: RNA, taken in replicates from roughly 21,000 or 96,000 naive CD8 cells, was split five ways, with four sequenced.

Previously reported methods and listed TCR primers produced the bulk TCR libraries. TCRdb used MiXCR to reprocess the PCR reads, holding one entry per CDR3 protein. This table has roughly 7,700 distinct CDR3 sequences, under 40% appearing once. Germline values: CDR1 MNHEY, CDR2 SVGEGT. The CDR3 length is 15 residues. Losses at the gene ends were 8 bases for V and 1 base for J; bases not matched to a gene: 5. Study-level findings and limits: Spiked-in Jurkat TCR RNA corresponding to one cell was reported as detectable against 1 million or so naive cells.

Sorting recovered naive CD8 T cells on a CD8+CD4-CCR7+CD45RA+ profile. This TCR was sampled from a human donor in good health. Some libraries in this study had Jurkat cell RNA spiked in. The specimen sequenced was naive CD8+ T cells from blood, with Jurkat cell RNA spiked in. Subset noted: FACS-sorted CD8+CD4-CCR7+CD45RA+ naive T cells. This chain links TRBV6-2 or TRBV6-3 with TRBJ2-6, with TRBD1 identical over 7 bases. DNA for the CDR3: TGTGCCAGCCGGGACAGTAGATCTGGGGCCAACGTCCTGACTTTC. As protein: CASRDSRSGANVLTF.